The subject of this entry is one T cell receptor (beta chain). Antigen: not known. The sample comes from a study of OX40 agonist ivuxolimab in advanced cancers. Study-wide findings and caveats: Several nonresponders also turned out to have low normalized T-cell clonal expansion. At 0.1 to 3.0 mg/kg and by week 6, clonal expansion occurred in CD4+ and CD8+ blood T cells. CD8+ T cells showed, on average, more clonal expansion than CD4+ cells.

Blood sampling took place at baseline, cycle 4 day 1, and cycle 7 day 1. The assay was immunoSEQ multiplex PCR, and TCRdb's table has in-frame clones only and misses some. Here the sample spans 55,000 to 65,000 clones, less than 85% being singletons. CDR3 length: 14 amino acids. The rearrangement links TRBV21-1 to TRBJ2-7. TRBV21-1 is described as a pseudogene. The clonotype comes from an adult with an advanced solid tumor such as melanoma, head and neck, liver or kidney cancer. The source was CD4+ or CD8+ T cells sorted from blood, collected in a trial of the OX40 agonist ivuxolimab. For the CDR3, the DNA is TGTGCCAGCAGCAAAGCGCTCGGGGGCCACGAGCAGTACTTC. Its protein is CASSKALGGHEQYF.